This T cell receptor beta chain was identified during a study of regulatory T cells in long-lasting Graves disease. Study as a whole: Persistence in Graves' disease denoted antithyroid drug use beyond 5 years alongside positive TSH receptor antibodies. Overall study findings and caveats: TRBV28, TRBJ1-2 and TRBJ2-5 were favored in persistent disease.

Time point of the sample: persistent/refractory GD, antithyroid drugs over 5 years with positive TRAb. Making the TCR library involved RNA that had been extracted from PBMCs. It was American Thyroid Association guidelines that determined Graves' disease diagnosis. Peripheral blood, at about 10 milliliters, went into EDTA tubes. CDR3 regions were amplified by Arm-PCR using iRepertoire HTBI primers to build TCR beta libraries. In TCRdb, the multiplex PCR reads were re-called with MiXCR into one record per CDR3 protein. The sample lists roughly 400,000 distinct CDR3 sequences, approximately 22% occurring once. This clonotype came up a few times. What it binds is not known. The ends were cut back, 6 bases at V and 6 bases at J, with 8 bases in the middle. The CDR3 contains 12 residues. Per the germline V gene, CDR1 is MNHEY and CDR2 is SMNVEV (reference sequence).

The chain has TRBV27 and TRBJ2-2, with unresolved D. The material was peripheral blood mononuclear cells (PBMCs), obtained when the disease was refractory, from a patient treated with antithyroid drugs. This clonotype originated in a female donor with Graves disease. CDR3 protein: CASSTASGELFF. For the CDR3, the DNA is TGTGCCAGCAGCACAGCTTCCGGGGAGCTGTTTTTT.